This T cell receptor beta chain originates from a study of cytomegalovirus exposure and HLA in healthy donors. Germline assignment: CDR1 GTSNPN and CDR2 SVGIG (reference sequence). V shed 2 bases, J shed 1 base, and the junction held 2 bases outside the gene matches. This CDR3 contains 14 residues. Points on this clone: Antigen unknown.

PCR used 60 Vbeta primers and 13 Jbeta primers. Data came from immunoSEQ multiplex PCR; TCRdb stores just in-frame clones and leaves some out. The data show 75,000 to 80,000 clones, 65% to 85% seen once. The study, taken as a whole, reports: In a later analysis, several top co-occurrence clusters appeared linked to parvovirus B19, influenza, CMV and Epstein-Barr virus. Presence/absence analyses assumed roughly uniform sequencing depth across donors.

The clonotype comes from a man aged 55-75 years in good health and CMV-seropositive. The chain carries TRBV30 and TRBJ2-5, with TRBD2 matching over 9 bases. The sequencing sample was made of PBMCs. The CDR3 nucleotides read TGTGCCTGGAGTTCTAGCGGGACCCAAGAGACCCAGTACTTC. It yields the protein CAWSSSGTQETQYF.